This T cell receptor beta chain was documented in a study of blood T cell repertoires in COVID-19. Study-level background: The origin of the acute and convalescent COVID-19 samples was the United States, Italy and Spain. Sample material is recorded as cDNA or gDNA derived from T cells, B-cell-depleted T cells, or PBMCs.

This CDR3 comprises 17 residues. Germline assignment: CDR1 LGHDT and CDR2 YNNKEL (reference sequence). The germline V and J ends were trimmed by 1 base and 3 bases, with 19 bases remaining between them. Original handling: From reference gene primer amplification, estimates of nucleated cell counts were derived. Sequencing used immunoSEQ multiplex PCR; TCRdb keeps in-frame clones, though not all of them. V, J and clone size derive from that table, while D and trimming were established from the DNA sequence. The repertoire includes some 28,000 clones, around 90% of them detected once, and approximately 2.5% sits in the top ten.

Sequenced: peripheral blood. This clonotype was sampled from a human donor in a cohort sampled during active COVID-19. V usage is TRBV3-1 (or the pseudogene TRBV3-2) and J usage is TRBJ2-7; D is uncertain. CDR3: CASSQGLHQVPFYEQYF. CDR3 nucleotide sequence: TGTGCCAGCAGCCAAGGATTGCACCAGGTCCCCTTCTACGAGCAGTACTTC.